Below, one T cell receptor (beta chain) is given with its context. Its cognate antigen is unknown. The authors ran a second PCR of about 7 to 12 cycles using a sample-barcoded 5' primer and a J-beta primer mix. TCRdb reprocessed the 5' RACE reads via MiXCR and lists one record per CDR3 protein. The profile covers 1 million to 1.2 million distinct CDR3 sequences, with more than 30% appearing a single time and approximately 14% taken by the ten largest. This sample is part of a study of blood T cells in healthy people across ages. Broader study findings: Diversity estimates from one million T cells were considered underestimates.

Germline CDR1 is SGHKS and CDR2 is YYEKEE (reference sequence). The CDR3 spans 15 residues. Germline trimming cut 6 bases from V and 3 bases from J; bases unmatched to any gene: 8. Sequencing used blood. The receptor comes from a man younger than 30 in good health. The chain links TRBV5-5 to TRBJ2-1; 8 nucleotides agree with TRBD2. The CDR3 spells CASTSGGESYNEQFF. CDR3 DNA: TGTGCCAGCACCTCGGGGGGGGAGAGCTACAATGAGCAGTTCTTC.